The rows below give T cell receptor beta chains drawn from one sample of a study of cytomegalovirus exposure and HLA in healthy donors. Clones were read by immunoSEQ multiplex PCR, and TCRdb kept only the in-frame ones, dropping some. The table shows about 100,000 clones, with 79% occurring only once. The sequenced material came from PBMCs. Source of these receptors: a female donor in good health and CMV-seropositive. Both conserved end residues are part of each CDR3. A D gene is named only where the DNA matches it firmly. Size is stated for part of the rows, as once, few or many counts, or as a class when the clone is expanded.

>TRBJ2-3|TRBV11-1|TRBD2|.
TGTGCCAGCAGCTTATCTATAGCGGGTGCGGATACGCAGTATTTT
CASSLSIAGADTQYF
>TRBJ2-7|TRBV5-5|TRBD2|.
TGTGCCAGCAGCTTTGTGCCTACTAGCGGGAGCCCCTACGAGCAGTACTTC
CASSFVPTSGSPYEQYF
>TRBJ1-6|TRBV27|TRBD1|.
TGTGCCAGCAGTGGGGCCGGGACAGGGTATTCACCCCTCCACTTT
CASSGAGTGYSPLHF
>TRBJ1-2|TRBV7-2|.|.
TGTGCCAGCACCCGAGGATTGGCAGGGGTCGAGTATGGCTACACCTTC
CASTRGLAGVEYGYTF
>TRBJ2-3|TRBV7-9|.|.
TGTGCCAGCAGCGTTAGTCCAGATACGCAGTATTTT
CASSVSPDTQYF
>TRBJ2-5|TRBV14|.|.
TGTGCCAGCAGCGAAGGGTGGACGGGGGAGACCCAGTACTTC
CASSEGWTGETQYF
>TRBJ2-3|TRBV11-2|.|.
TGTGCCAGCAGCTTAGGCCCCGGAGTCAAAGTCACAGATACGCAGTATTTT
CASSLGPGVKVTDTQYF
>TRBJ1-3|TRBV14|.|.
TGTGCCAGCAGCCAAGTAGGCGCAGGGGCTGGAAACACCATATATTTT
CASSQVGAGAGNTIYF
>TRBJ1-2|TRBV6-1|.|.
TGTGCCAGCAGTGAATTCCAGGGGACTGGCTACACCTTC
CASSEFQGTGYTF
>TRBJ1-2|TRBV7-9|TRBD1|.
TGTGCCAGCAGCATAGGGACAGGGGACTCCCCTAACTATGGCTACACCTTC
CASSIGTGDSPNYGYTF
>TRBJ1-5|TRBV7-2|.|.
TGTGCCAGCAGCTTAGTAAATCAGCAGCCCCAGCATTTT
CASSLVNQQPQHF
>TRBJ2-1|TRBV11-2|TRBD1|.
TGTGCCAGCCGAGACGGCAGGGGGCGGGGTGAGCAGTTCTTC
CASRDGRGRGEQFF
>TRBJ1-6|TRBV30|.|.
TGTGCCTGGAGTGTAAGAGGCTCCGTTAGGTATAATTCACCCCTCCACTTT
CAWSVRGSVRYNSPLHF
>TRBJ2-1|TRBV7-6|.|.
TGTGCCAGCAGCTTATTTTCCGGGGGAGGTAATGAGCAGTTCTTC
CASSLFSGGGNEQFF
>TRBJ2-7|TRBV19|TRBD1|.
TGTGCCAGTAGGCGTCACGGTTGGCCCCACGGAGGACAGGACCCCTACGAGCAGTACTTC
CASRRHGWPHGGQDPYEQYF
>TRBJ2-4|TRBV2|.|.
TGTGCCAGCAGTCAAACCAGGGATAGAGCCAAAAACATTCAGTACTTC
CASSQTRDRAKNIQYF
>TRBJ2-7|TRBV5-1|TRBD2|.
TGCGCCAGCAGGGGAGGGAGCTCCTACGAGCAGTACTTC
CASRGGSSYEQYF
>TRBJ1-2|TRBV29-1|.|.
TGCAGCGTTGAAAGATCAGGGATGGGTGGCTACACCTTC
CSVERSGMGGYTF
>TRBJ1-5|TRBV27|.|.
TGTGCCAGCTCACCGGGGGTCACAACAGCAACCCAGCATTTT
CASSPGVTTATQHF
>TRBJ1-2|TRBV5-4|TRBD1|.
TGTGCCAGCAGCTTGGCACCGGGACAGGATAACTATGGCTACACCTTC
CASSLAPGQDNYGYTF
>TRBJ1-1|TRBV29-1|.|.
TGCAGCGTTGAGGGACTCCAGAACACTGAAGCTTTCTTT
CSVEGLQNTEAFF
>TRBJ2-1|TRBV29-1|.|.
TGCAGCGGACGACAGGGACTTGGGGAGCAGTTCTTC
CSGRQGLGEQFF
>TRBJ1-5|TRBV6-1|.|.
TGTGCCAGCAGTGAAGCGCTTCCTAGAAATCAGCCCCAGCATTTT
CASSEALPRNQPQHF
>TRBJ1-1|TRBV19|.|.
TGTGCCAGTAGTATGGTGGCCTCCCGAGGCACTGAAGCTTTCTTT
CASSMVASRGTEAFF
>TRBJ1-5|TRBV6-6|.|.
TGTGCCAGCAGTACCACAGGGTCCCCTCAGCCCCAGCATTTT
CASSTTGSPQPQHF
>TRBJ1-1|TRBV5-6|TRBD1|.
TGTGCCAGCAGCTTCCCTGGGGACAGGGGCCCTGAAGCTTTCTTT
CASSFPGDRGPEAFF
>TRBJ2-3|TRBV11-2|.|.
TGTGCCAGCAGCTTACGAATAACGGGCACAGATACGCAGTATTTT
CASSLRITGTDTQYF
>TRBJ2-3|TRBV28|.|.
TGTGCCAGCCGCGGACAGATCAACACAGATACGCAGTATTTT
CASRGQINTDTQYF
>TRBJ2-1|TRBV5-1|TRBD2|.
TGCGCCAGCAGCTTGGCCCACCCGGGACTAGCGGGAGGGGCCAATGAGCAGTTCTTC
CASSLAHPGLAGGANEQFF
>TRBJ2-7|TRBV2|.|.
TGTGCCAGCCTTGACCCCCAGCGGGCACGCTCCTACGAGCAGTACTTC
CASLDPQRARSYEQYF
>TRBJ2-7|TRBV5-1|TRBD2|.
TGCGCCAGCGGACTAATAGCGGGCCCCTACGAGCAGTACTTC
CASGLIAGPYEQYF
>TRBJ2-5|TRBV9|TRBD2|.
TGTGCCAGCAGCGAGAGGCCCCCAGCGGGAGGGGGAGGGCAAGAGACCCAGTACTTC
CASSERPPAGGGGQETQYF
>TRBJ2-3|TRBV27|TRBD1|few
TGTGCCAGCAGTTTATACAGGGGAGGCACAGATACGCAGTATTTT
CASSLYRGGTDTQYF
>TRBJ2-1|TRBV14|TRBD2|.
TGTGCCAGCAGCCAAGACGGGGGGAGCTCCTACAATGAGCAGTTCTTC
CASSQDGGSSYNEQFF
>TRBJ2-7|TRBV7-9|.|.
TGTGCCAGCAGCCCCCTAGTCGGGTACGAGCAGTACTTC
CASSPLVGYEQYF
>TRBJ1-1|TRBV7-9|.|once
TGTGCTAGCAACCAACTCCTCGCACAGGGTGGAACTGAAGCTTTCTTT
CASNQLLAQGGTEAFF
>TRBJ2-1|TRBV19|.|.
TGTGCCAGTACCGCCTTGGGCTCTTATAATGAGCAGTTCTTC
CASTALGSYNEQFF
>TRBJ1-2|TRBV19|TRBD1|.
TGTGCCAGTAGCGCGCGACAGGGGTTCTCTGGCTACACCTTC
CASSARQGFSGYTF
>TRBJ2-7|TRBV11-2|TRBD2|.
TGTGCCAGCAGCTTAGAAACTAGCGGGAGGCCGAGCTCCTACGAGCAGTACTTC
CASSLETSGRPSSYEQYF
>TRBJ1-1|TRBV30|.|.
TGTGCCTCCAAGGGCGGGGGATGGGACACTGAAGCTTTCTTT
CASKGGGWDTEAFF
>TRBJ2-1|TRBV2|.|.
TGTGCCAGTGTGCCCACAGGGACCTACAATGAGCAGTTCTTC
CASVPTGTYNEQFF
>TRBJ1-1|TRBV6-5|.|.
TGTGCCAGCAGGTTACAGGGATGGGGGACTGAAGCTTTCTTT
CASRLQGWGTEAFF
>TRBJ2-1|TRBV6-5|TRBD2|.
TGTGCCAGCACTTCCGGCGGGGGGGGGAACAATGAGCAGTTCTTC
CASTSGGGGNNEQFF
>TRBJ2-5|TRBV5-1|TRBD1|.
TGCGCCGGCAGCCCCACAGGGGTCAGGGAGACCCAGTACTTC
CAGSPTGVRETQYF
>TRBJ2-7|TRBV4-1|TRBD1|few
TGCGCCAGCAGCTTTGGGACAGGGTCCTACGAGCAGTACTTC
CASSFGTGSYEQYF
>TRBJ2-5|TRBV19|TRBD2|.
TGTGCCAGTAGTGATAGCGGGAGCCCCAGGGTGGTCCAGTACTTC
CASSDSGSPRVVQYF
>TRBJ2-3|TRBV7-2|.|.
TGTGCCAGCAGCTTAGGGCAGGGATGGGCAGATACGCAGTATTTT
CASSLGQGWADTQYF
>TRBJ2-5|TRBV5-1|.|.
TGCGCCAGCGGCGCAGACCGGGCGGGGGAGACCCAGTACTTC
CASGADRAGETQYF
>TRBJ2-2|TRBV25-1|.|.
TGTGCCAGCAGCATGACGGGGGGCAGAGAGTACACCGGGGAGCTGTTTTTT
CASSMTGGREYTGELFF